Presented here are 13 T cell receptor beta chains from one specimen sequenced in a study of T cell responses to AZD1222 COVID-19 vaccine. TCRdb's copy holds only in-frame clones and misses some; the assay was immunoSEQ multiplex PCR. The sample has 120,000 or so clones; about 88% are singletons. Sample: peripheral blood, taken on day 0 of AZD1222 vaccination. The source of these receptors is an adult in good health.

The V call is TRBV5-1, the J call TRBJ1-4; the D is unclear. CDR1 and CDR2 from the germline V gene are SGHRS and YFSETQ. CDR3 length: 15 amino acids. V gave up 0 bases and J gave up 0 bases, with 6 bases separating them. In nucleotides, the CDR3 is TGCGCCAGCAGCTTGGAAAGTGCAACTAATGAAAAACTGTTTTTT. This codes for CASSLESATNEKLFF.

The chain carries TRBV5-5 and TRBJ1-5, with D possibly matching TRBD1 (5 bases). There are 16 residues in the CDR3. Germline V gives CDR1 SGHKS, CDR2 YYEKEE (reference sequence). V was shortened by 2 bases and J by 9 bases, with 21 bases between the two germline ends. The CDR3 DNA reads TGTGCCAGCAGCTTATTATGGGACCGTACTTATGGGCCCCAGCATTTT. Its translation is CASSLLWDRTYGPQHF.

The J gene is TRBJ1-6, the V gene TRBV5-1; TRBD1 matches at 7 bases. From germline, CDR1 is SGHRS and CDR2 YFSETQ. This CDR3 spans 16 amino acids. V was clipped by 0 bases and J by 8 bases; unmatched bases: 8. CDR3 loop: CASSLEGRGNDSPLHF. CDR3 nucleotides: TGCGCCAGCAGCTTGGAAGGCAGGGGGAACGATTCACCCCTCCACTTT.

The rearrangement joins TRBV5-1 to TRBJ2-3; maybe TRBD1 (5 bases). Germline values: CDR1 SGHRS, CDR2 YFSETQ. Trimming left V 0 bases short and J 3 bases short, with 11 bases between. This CDR3 comprises 15 residues. CDR3: CASSLDRPGTDTQYF. The CDR3 region has the DNA TGCGCCAGCAGCTTGGACAGGCCAGGAACAGATACGCAGTATTTT.

The chain couples TRBV29-1 to TRBJ1-1; no clear D gene. Between the trimmed V and J ends, which lost 4 bases and 4 bases, there was a span of 13 bases. Germline loops: CDR1 SQVTM, CDR2 ANQGSEA. This CDR3 comprises 13 residues. The CDR3 reads CSVGLGSGTEAFF. The CDR3 bases are TGCAGCGTTGGTCTGGGGAGTGGCACTGAAGCTTTCTTT.

The chain uses TRBV24-1 and TRBJ1-1, with a possible D match to TRBD1 (5 bases). CDR3 length: 12 amino acids. Germline assignment: CDR1 KGHDR and CDR2 SFDVKD. V lost 9 bases and J 1 base, leaving 8 bases between the germline ends. The CDR3 DNA follows: TGTGCCACCCGCGGACAGAACACTGAAGCTTTCTTT. It codes for CATRGQNTEAFF.

This chain links TRBV19 with TRBJ1-3; D ambiguous. V was shortened by 6 bases and J by 0 bases, with 9 bases between the two germline ends. There are 14 residues in the CDR3. Germline V lookup: CDR1 LNHDA, CDR2 SQIVND (reference sequence). The CDR3 DNA reads as TGTGCCAGTAGCTACAGTCACTCTGGAAACACCATATATTTT. Translation gives CASSYSHSGNTIYF.

The chain joins TRBV5-1 to TRBJ1-3; D is unresolved. The germline gives CDR1 SGHRS, CDR2 YFSETQ. The CDR3 loop spans 14 amino acids. V was pared by 4 bases and J by 0 bases, with 8 bases between. In nucleotides, the CDR3 is TGCGCCAGCAGCACCGGGGTCTCTGGAAACACCATATATTTT. It yields the protein CASSTGVSGNTIYF.

The chain has TRBV6-4 and TRBJ2-2, with unresolved D. CDR1 MRHNA and CDR2 SNTAGT come from the germline V gene. The CDR3 extends over 14 amino acids. V was cut by 4 bases and J by 1 base, with 7 bases left in between. CDR3 nucleotide sequence: TGTGCCAGCAGTGCCAAGGAGAACACCGGGGAGCTGTTTTTT. Amino acid sequence: CASSAKENTGELFF.

This clone was detected only once. The V gene is TRBV7-2, the J gene TRBJ1-1, with no clear D. In germline, CDR1 is SGHTA, CDR2 FQGNSA. CDR3 length: 16 amino acids. The ends were cut back, 5 bases at V and 0 bases at J, with 16 bases in the middle. In nucleotides, the CDR3 is TGTGCCAGCAGCCCGACTTTTGGGCAGCTGAACACTGAAGCTTTCTTT. This gives the protein CASSPTFGQLNTEAFF.

The chain carries TRBV6-5 and TRBJ2-7; D is undetermined. This CDR3 contains 14 residues. V shed 4 bases and J shed 2 bases, with 12 bases lying between them. Germline CDR1 and CDR2: MNHEY and SVGAGI. CDR3 DNA sequence: TGTGCCAGCAGTTCCTCCTCTTTACCCTACGAGCAGTACTTC. Amino acids: CASSSSSLPYEQYF.

As DNA, the CDR3 is TGTGCCAGCAGCTTGGAGCTAGCGGGGTTCTCCTACAATGAGCAGTTCTTC. Translated, it gives CASSLELAGFSYNEQFF. The chain employs TRBV5-8 and TRBJ2-1; 9 bases match TRBD2. CDR1 SGHTS and CDR2 YDEGEE come from the germline V gene. The V and J ends lost 0 bases and 0 bases, in that order; junction bases with no gene match: 4. This CDR3 contains 17 residues.

This clone has just one count. The chain couples TRBV28 to TRBJ1-1; D remains unclear. Trimming pared 4 bases from V and 1 base from J, leaving 13 bases between. Per the germline V gene, CDR1 is MDHEN and CDR2 is SYDVKM. The CDR3 covers 15 residues. The CDR3 nucleotides read TGTGCCAGCAGTTCAGTCGGGGAGGGGAACACTGAAGCTTTCTTT. Its translation is CASSSVGEGNTEAFF.